Sequencing of this T cell receptor beta chain was carried out in a study of molecular identifiers for immune sequencing clone quantification. For this clonotype: The antigen remains unidentified.

TCRdb re-called the PCR reads through MiXCR, storing one row per CDR3 protein. In the table there are more than 85,000 distinct CDR3 sequences, about 35% of which are singletons. Broader study findings: Identical barcode-sharing TCR molecules could lead to underestimated sizes for highly expanded clones. Clonotypes topping 20 RNA copies carried over 98% of effector molecules but under 1% of naive ones.

Source material: naive CD8+ T cells from blood, with Jurkat cell RNA spiked in. Subset defined: FACS-sorted CD8+CD4-CCR7+CD45RA+ naive T cells. This TCR derives from a human donor in good health. Some libraries in this study had Jurkat cell RNA spiked in.

The CDR3 DNA sequence: TGTGCCCGAAGGTGGGCAGATACGCAGTATTTT. It yields the protein CARRWADTQYF. The V gene is TRBV2, the J gene TRBJ2-3; D ambiguous. The germline V and J ends were trimmed by 11 bases and 4 bases, with 10 bases remaining between them. Per the germline V gene, CDR1 is SNHLY and CDR2 is FYNNEI. CDR3 size: 11 residues.